This is a list of T cell receptor beta chains from one sample in a study of blood T cells in healthy people across ages. Via MiXCR, TCRdb re-called the 5' RACE reads, giving one row per CDR3 protein. The sample yields about 1.8 million distinct CDR3 sequences, just under 50% seen once. The sample comprised blood. The receptors were sampled from a woman aged 40 to 50 in good health. CDR3s include the opening cysteine and the closing phenylalanine or tryptophan. The order of the fields is V gene, clone size, CDR3 length, J gene, D gene, CDR3 protein, CDR3 DNA. D genes are given only for firm matches. Expanded clones are given a class, and other clones once, few, many or no size at all.

>TRBV6-1|.|14|TRBJ2-5|.
CASSVFGGQETQYF
TGTGCCAGCAGTGTTTTCGGGGGCCAAGAGACCCAGTACTTC
>TRBV28|few|13|TRBJ2-7|TRBD1
CASRGGASYEQYF
TGTGCCAGCAGAGGGGGCGCATCCTACGAGCAGTACTTC
>TRBV4-1|few|15|TRBJ2-5|.
CASSQDIGAGETQYF
TGCGCCAGCAGCCAAGATATTGGGGCTGGAGAGACCCAGTACTTC
>TRBV7-2|.|15|TRBJ2-5|.
CASSLAGGQQETRYF
TGTGCCAGCAGCTTAGCGGGGGGGCAGCAAGAGACCCGGTACTTC
>TRBV12-3/TRBV12-4|.|16|TRBJ1-2|TRBD1
CASRRTDRVGGYGYTF
TGTGCCAGCAGACGGACTGACAGGGTGGGGGGCTATGGCTACACCTTC
>TRBV29-1|.|15|TRBJ2-3|TRBD2
CSVEGLAGSTDTQYF
TGCAGCGTTGAAGGGTTAGCGGGAAGCACAGATACGCAGTATTTT
>TRBV12-3/TRBV12-4|once|16|TRBJ2-5|.
CASSLAVGQKQETQYF
TGTGCCAGCAGTTTAGCGGTCGGACAGAAGCAAGAGACCCAGTACTTC
>TRBV6-5|.|16|TRBJ2-3|.
CASSISVRPNTDTQYF
TGTGCCAGCAGTATATCAGTCCGACCGAACACAGATACGCAGTATTTT
>TRBV7-9|.|13|TRBJ2-5|.
CASRPNLAMAQYF
TGTGCCAGCAGACCCAATCTAGCGATGGCCCAGTACTTC
>TRBV7-2|.|15|TRBJ2-1|TRBD2
CASSREESSYNEQFF
TGTGCCAGCAGCCGGGAGGAGAGCTCCTACAATGAGCAGTTCTTC
>TRBV4-3|.|14|TRBJ2-3|TRBD1
CASSLTGGDDTQYF
TGCGCCAGCAGCCTGACAGGGGGCGATGATACGCAGTATTTT
>TRBV20-1|few|18|TRBJ1-2|.
CSAITVDGPLANNYGYTF
TGCAGTGCGATCACGGTCGACGGGCCCCTGGCGAACAACTATGGCTACACCTTC
>TRBV7-9|.|15|TRBJ1-2|TRBD1
CASSPWDREAYGYTF
TGTGCCAGCAGCCCCTGGGACAGGGAGGCCTATGGCTACACCTTC
>TRBV20-1|.|13|TRBJ2-7|.
CSASEVTESEQYF
TGCAGTGCTAGTGAGGTAACCGAGAGCGAGCAGTACTTC
>TRBV7-9|few|15|TRBJ1-4|.
CASSLDPGSNEKLFF
TGTGCCAGCAGCTTAGACCCGGGATCTAATGAAAAACTGTTTTTT
>TRBV5-1|.|15|TRBJ1-4|TRBD1
CASSPLTGRNEKLFF
TGCGCCAGCAGCCCGTTGACAGGGCGGAATGAAAAACTGTTTTTT
>TRBV6-1|.|14|TRBJ2-7|TRBD1
CASSEVTGPFEQYF
TGTGCCAGCAGTGAAGTGACAGGGCCTTTCGAGCAGTACTTC
>TRBV4-3|few|14|TRBJ2-1|TRBD2
CASSQGLALTEQFF
TGCGCCAGCAGCCAAGGACTAGCTTTGACCGAGCAGTTCTTC
>TRBV6-1|.|15|TRBJ1-1|TRBD1
CASSRDRGLSTEAFF
TGTGCCAGCAGCCGGGACAGGGGATTGAGCACTGAAGCTTTCTTT
>TRBV7-6|.|16|TRBJ2-5|.
CASSLNGNSVKETQYF
TGTGCCAGCAGCCTAAACGGAAATTCAGTGAAAGAGACCCAGTACTTC
>TRBV6-2/TRBV6-3|.|18|TRBJ1-1|.
CASSYEDFGRGFNTEAFF
TGTGCCAGCAGTTACGAGGACTTCGGAAGGGGGTTTAACACTGAAGCTTTCTTT
>TRBV4-2|.|15|TRBJ2-3|.
CASSHHRESTDTQYF
TGTGCCAGCAGCCATCACAGGGAGAGCACAGATACGCAGTATTTT
>TRBV7-9|few|16|TRBJ2-7|TRBD1
CASSKVGQGATYEQYF
TGTGCCAGCAGTAAAGTCGGCCAGGGGGCTACCTACGAGCAGTACTTC
>TRBV5-1|.|15|TRBJ1-2|TRBD1
CASSPSRDRGNGYTF
TGCGCCAGCAGCCCGTCCCGGGACAGGGGGAATGGCTACACCTTC
>TRBV27|few|14|TRBJ2-1|.
CASSLSSRYNEQFF
TGTGCCAGCAGTTTAAGTTCGCGTTACAATGAGCAGTTCTTC
>TRBV11-2|.|15|TRBJ2-7|TRBD2
CASRPLSGGAYEQYF
TGTGCCAGCAGGCCCCTTAGCGGGGGGGCCTACGAGCAGTACTTC
>TRBV9|few|15|TRBJ2-5|TRBD1
CASSALGQNQETQYF
TGTGCCAGCAGCGCCTTGGGACAGAACCAAGAGACCCAGTACTTC
>TRBV9|.|17|TRBJ2-5|TRBD1
CASSSPAGTVNQETQYF
TGTGCCAGCAGCTCACCAGCCGGGACAGTCAACCAAGAGACCCAGTACTTC
>TRBV12-3/TRBV12-4|few|14|TRBJ1-2|TRBD1
CASRSTGGGDGYTF
TGTGCCAGCAGGTCGACAGGGGGCGGCGATGGCTACACCTTC
>TRBV15|.|11|TRBJ1-2|.
CAAGGNYGCTF
.
>TRBV9|.|12|TRBJ2-3|.
CASSVVGDTPYF
TGTGCCAGCAGCGTAGTAGGAGATACGCCGTATTTT
>TRBV6-2/TRBV6-3|few|12|TRBJ2-5|.
CASMPRSETQYF
TGTGCCAGCATGCCTCGCTCAGAGACCCAGTACTTC
>TRBV29-1|.|15|TRBJ1-2|.
CSVPVQKSRNYGYTF
TGCAGCGTGCCCGTCCAGAAATCGCGGAACTATGGCTACACCTTC
>TRBV6-2/TRBV6-3|.|16|TRBJ2-1|TRBD2
CASRTKRGQVFNEQFF
TGTGCCAGCAGAACAAAGCGGGGGCAGGTTTTCAATGAGCAGTTCTTC
>TRBV5-1|.|14|TRBJ2-4|.
CASSDGLSPCIQYF
TGCGCCAGCAGCGACGGACTATCGCCATGCATTCAGTACTTC
>TRBV13|.|16|TRBJ2-3|TRBD2
CASSEFRDYPTDTQYF
TGTGCCAGCAGCGAGTTCCGGGACTACCCCACAGATACGCAGTATTTT
>TRBV14|once|14|TRBJ1-6|.
CASNQDLGHSPLHF
TGTGCCAGCAACCAAGATCTAGGGCATTCACCCCTCCACTTT
>TRBV6-2/TRBV6-3|.|17|TRBJ2-1|TRBD2
CASSHLAGGPSYNEQFF
TGTGCCAGCAGCCACCTAGCGGGGGGGCCTTCGTACAATGAGCAGTTCTTC
>TRBV4-3|.|17|TRBJ1-6|TRBD1
CASSQKLDRAYNSPLHF
TGCGCCAGCAGCCAAAAACTCGACAGGGCCTATAATTCACCCCTCCACTTT
>TRBV4-2|.|16|TRBJ2-1|.
CASSQETVSSYNEQFF
TGTGCCAGCAGCCAAGAGACGGTGAGCTCCTACAATGAGCAGTTCTTC
>TRBV27|.|14|TRBJ2-3|.
CASSWTEITDTQYF
TGTGCCAGCAGTTGGACAGAAATTACAGATACGCAGTATTTT
>TRBV24-1|.|13|TRBJ2-1|.
CATSDPFSNEQFF
TGTGCCACCAGTGACCCCTTCAGTAATGAGCAGTTCTTC
>TRBV29-1|once|14|TRBJ2-1|TRBD2
CSVASGGLQETQFF
TGCAGCGTTGCGAGCGGGGGCCTCCAAGAGACCCAGTTCTTC
>TRBV6-6|.|15|TRBJ2-7|TRBD1
CASSYSWDRDYEQYF
TGTGCCAGCAGTTACTCCTGGGACAGGGACTACGAGCAGTACTTC
>TRBV24-1|.|13|TRBJ2-5|.
CATSDYWKQEQYF
TGTGCCACCAGTGATTATTGGAAGCAGGAGCAGTACTTC
>TRBV12-3/TRBV12-4|.|14|TRBJ2-1|.
CASSLSFSYNEQFF
TGTGCCAGCAGTTTGTCTTTCTCCTACAATGAGCAGTTCTTC
>TRBV7-3|.|14|TRBJ2-5|.
CASSPYGGGETQYF
TGTGCCAGCAGCCCCTATGGGGGCGGGGAGACCCAGTACTTC
>TRBV6-6|.|17|TRBJ2-3|.
CASTAAGGPRRTDTQYF
TGTGCCAGCACCGCTGCCGGGGGGCCCCGACGCACAGATACGCAGTATTTT
>TRBV20-1|.|15|TRBJ1-2|.
CSARVPGTVNYGYTF
TGCAGTGCTAGAGTCCCCGGGACGGTAAACTATGGCTACACCTTC
>TRBV27|.|16|TRBJ2-4|TRBD1
CASSLYVGQGKNIQYF
TGTGCCAGCAGTTTATATGTCGGACAGGGGAAAAACATTCAGTACTTC
>TRBV20-1|.|15|TRBJ2-3|.
CSARPVGRAVDTQYF
TGCAGTGCTAGGCCCGTGGGCAGGGCAGTGGATACGCAGTATTTT
>TRBV10-3|many|15|TRBJ2-7|TRBD1
CAISGNPTGVYEQYF
TGTGCCATCAGCGGAAACCCGACAGGGGTCTACGAGCAGTACTTC
>TRBV24-1|.|13|TRBJ2-4|TRBD2
CATSAPGGSIQYF
TGTGCCACCAGTGCCCCGGGAGGAAGCATTCAGTACTTC
>TRBV5-8|.|15|TRBJ1-1|.
CASSLPGQWNTEAFF
TGTGCCAGCAGCTTGCCCGGACAGTGGAACACTGAAGCTTTCTTT